These T cell receptor beta chains were read from a single sample in a study of control samples from healthy donors and cancer patients. Profiling relied on immunoSEQ multiplex PCR, and the TCRdb table lists in-frame clones only, not all of them. This table has fewer than 200,000 clones, about 92% appearing once. Sequencing was performed on blood. The origin of the receptors is a man younger than 45 in good health. Each CDR3 is given with its conserved first and last residue. A D gene is named only where the DNA matches it firmly. Some rows have no size entry. The others give once, few or many, or a class for an expanded clone.

j_call d_call v_call cdr3_length clone_size cdr3_nt cdr3_aa
TRBJ2-7 TRBD2 TRBV3-1/TRBV3-2 14 . TGTGCCAGCCAGGTAGCGGGAGGGAGATACGAGCAGTACTTC CASQVAGGRYEQYF
TRBJ2-1 TRBD1 TRBV19 15 few TGTGCCAGTAGTATCAGCGCGGGACAGGGCTATGAGCAGTTCTTC CASSISAGQGYEQFF
TRBJ2-5 . TRBV5-1 14 few TGCGCCAGCAGCTTGGGGGCAGGGACAGAGACCCAGTACTTC CASSLGAGTETQYF
TRBJ1-5 . TRBV19 13 . TGTGCCAGTAGTATTGAGAGCAATCAGCCCCAGCATTTT CASSIESNQPQHF
TRBJ2-2 TRBD1 TRBV18 13 . TGTGCCAGCTCTCAGGGGGTCACCGGGGAGCTGTTTTTT CASSQGVTGELFF
TRBJ1-1 TRBD1 TRBV2 14 . TGTGCCAGCAGTCGGGACAGGGGGAGTACTGAAGCTTTCTTT CASSRDRGSTEAFF
TRBJ2-1 TRBD2 TRBV7-9 15 . TGTGCCAGCAGCTTAAGCGGGAGCTCCTACAATGAGCAGTTCTTC CASSLSGSSYNEQFF
TRBJ1-5 TRBD1 TRBV5-1 14 . TGCGCCAGCAGCTGGGGGGACAGGGACCAGCCCCAGCATTTT CASSWGDRDQPQHF
TRBJ2-1 . TRBV5-4 15 once TGTGCCAGCAGCTTCCGGGCCCCATTCACAGGGGAGCAGTTCTTC CASSFRAPFTGEQFF
TRBJ2-7 TRBD1 TRBV6-5 13 . TGTGCCAGCCGGGACAGCGGAGTCCACGAGCAGTACTTC CASRDSGVHEQYF
TRBJ1-5 . TRBV27 17 . TGTGCCAGCAGTACTACCCGAACCCACAGGCTCGGTCAGCCCCAGCATTTT CASSTTRTHRLGQPQHF
TRBJ1-5 . TRBV7-8 16 . TGTGCCAGCAGCTCCCGGGACCCAGGTCGCGATCAGCCCCAGCATTTT CASSSRDPGRDQPQHF
TRBJ2-7 TRBD2 TRBV11-2 15 few TGTGCCAGCAGGGATAGCGGGGGGGCCTCGTACGAGCAGTACTTC CASRDSGGASYEQYF
TRBJ2-7 TRBD2 TRBV6-5 14 . TGTGCCAGCAGTTTTGGGGCGGGAGGTTACGAGCAGTACTTC CASSFGAGGYEQYF
TRBJ1-2 . TRBV5-1 15 . TGCGCCAGCAGCTTGAAGGGCCAAGCTAACTATGGCTACACCTTC CASSLKGQANYGYTF
TRBJ2-1 . TRBV4-1 16 . TGCGCCAGCAGCCAAGATCAACGGGGGCTTTACAATGAGCAGTTCTTC CASSQDQRGLYNEQFF
TRBJ1-3 . TRBV12-5 15 . TGTGCTAGTGGTCTGGACGGGGTGGGCGGAAACACCATATATTTT CASGLDGVGGNTIYF
TRBJ2-1 . TRBV21-1 16 . TGTGCCAGCAGCCTCCGTCGGGGGTGTAACTACAATGAGCAGTTCTTC CASSLRRGCNYNEQFF
TRBJ2-7 . TRBV28 13 once TGTGCCAGCAGTTTGGGCACCTCCTACGAGCAGTACTTC CASSLGTSYEQYF